This TCR beta chain was identified in a study of shared clonotypes between healthy human individuals. Study overall: The study drew on a couple of women and a few men aged 18 to 49 as donors.

Germline assignment: CDR1 LNHDA and CDR2 SQIVND (reference sequence). This CDR3 is built from 13 residues. The V gene lost 0 bases and the J gene lost 0 bases, with 3 bases spanning the gap. Positively selected for CCR7, the CD45RO-negative cells used as naive CD8 cells excluded terminally differentiated effector memory CD45RA+ cells. Each subset's genomic DNA was split evenly across several immunoSEQ plates. Profiling relied on immunoSEQ multiplex PCR, and the TCRdb table lists in-frame clones only, not all of them. Of 550,000 to 650,000 clones in the sample, about 96% were seen once. Remarks on this clone: What it binds is unknown. This CDR3 is also generated by other DNA sequences in the sample.

Findings of the study overall: Naive subsets tended to show greater estimated richness than memory subsets. Of the naive CD4 clonotypes, roughly 5.5% were shared across a handful of donors.

The source is a woman aged 25 to 45 in good health. The rearrangement joins TRBV19 to TRBJ2-7; D gene uncertain. The sample comprised naive CD8+ T cells sorted from blood. The CDR3 DNA sequence: TGTGCCAGTAGTATAGATAGCTCCTACGAGCAGTACTTC. It encodes CASSIDSSYEQYF.